The 9 T cell receptor beta chains reported below all come from one sample, sequenced in a study of CD8 T cells in ankylosing spondylitis. TCRdb called the 5' RACE reads again in MiXCR, with one record for every CDR3 protein. Among more than 150,000 distinct CDR3 sequences listed, more than 9% were seen once. The sequencing input was blood, either unsorted or a sorted T cell fraction (not recorded which). The receptors originated from a male donor with ankylosing spondylitis or in good health (not recorded which).

In this sample, this clonotype turned up once. The J gene is TRBJ2-5, the V gene TRBV7-2, with D possibly TRBD2 on 6 matching bases. CDR3 length: 15 residues. Germline V gene sequence: CDR1 SGHTA, CDR2 FQGNSA. Deletions cut 4 bases from V and 0 bases from J, with 12 bases between. The DNA of the CDR3 is TGTGCCAGCAGCTCCTTTGGCGGGAACCAAGAGACCCAGTACTTC. Protein sequence: CASSSFGGNQETQYF.

V usage is TRBV7-2 and J usage is TRBJ2-1; D might be TRBD1 or TRBD2, each matching 5 bases. This CDR3 region has 16 residues. Germline values: CDR1 SGHTA, CDR2 FQGNSA. Between the trimmed V and J ends, which lost 0 bases and 4 bases, there was a span of 13 bases. The CDR3 DNA is TGTGCCAGCAGCTTAGCGGGGAGAAGGACATACAATGAGCAGTTCTTC. Its protein is CASSLAGRRTYNEQFF.

This clonotype was recorded at least ten times. The gene calls are TRBV5-1 and TRBJ2-7; 12 bases fit TRBD2. The CDR3 length is 18 residues. Looked up from germline, CDR1 is SGHRS and CDR2 is YFSETQ. J gave up 3 bases and V 0 bases, and 10 bases lay outside the gene matches. DNA for the CDR3: TGCGCCAGCAGCTTGGTAGGACTAGCGGGACAATCCGACTACGAGCAGTACTTC. Amino acids: CASSLVGLAGQSDYEQYF.

This clonotype has ten or more counts. V and J are TRBV29-1 and TRBJ2-2, with TRBD1 as a possible D gene (6 bases). Between the trimmed V and J ends, which lost 3 bases and 1 base, there was a span of 9 bases. CDR1 is SQVTM, CDR2 ANQGSEA, per germline. This CDR3 is 14 amino acids long. This chain's CDR3 is CSVEGAMNTGELFF. CDR3 nucleotides: TGCAGCGTTGAGGGGGCAATGAACACCGGGGAGCTGTTTTTT.

This clonotype was counted ten times or more. A read error may produce the germline difference seen at one junction end. The chain has TRBV12-3 or TRBV12-4 and TRBJ2-5; D ambiguous. The CDR3 consists of 11 residues. The CDR3 is CASSLQETQYF. CDR3 sequence (DNA): TGCGCCAGCAGCTTACAAGAGACCCAGTACTTC.

The rearrangement uses TRBV19 and TRBJ2-7; D is tentatively TRBD1 or TRBD2 (5 bases each). CDR3 length equals 14 residues. Trimming pared 4 bases from V and 2 bases from J, leaving 12 bases between. In germline, CDR1 is LNHDA, CDR2 SQIVND (reference sequence). The CDR3 loop reads CASSRTGTAYEQYF. The CDR3 bases are TGTGCCAGTAGTAGAACCGGGACCGCCTACGAGCAGTACTTC.

As concerns this clonotype: A read error may explain this, as a much larger clone is one base away. This chain's CDR3 is CSDNTGDYGYTF. Written as DNA, the CDR3 is TGCAGCGACAACACAGGGGACTATGGCTACACCTTC. The chain is built from TRBV29-1 and TRBJ1-2, with 7 bases lining up with TRBD1. V lost 7 bases and J lost 3; bases outside the gene matches: 5. Germline V CDR1 and CDR2: SQVTM, ANQGSEA. The CDR3 loop spans 12 amino acids.

This clonotype was seen at least ten times. The chain has TRBV29-1 and TRBJ2-1; a weak D match, TRBD2 (5 bases). The CDR3 extends over 13 amino acids. Trimming shortened V by 7 bases and J by 0 bases, and 10 bases separated the two germline ends. Germline V gene sequence: CDR1 SQVTM, CDR2 ANQGSEA. CDR3 DNA sequence: TGCAGCGCCGGGGTGAGCTCCTACAATGAGCAGTTCTTC. Translation: CSAGVSSYNEQFF.

As concerns this clonotype: This clone may be a read error of a much larger clone one base away. The chain carries TRBV20-1 and TRBJ2-5; the match to TRBD2 covers 10 bases. Germline V CDR1 and CDR2: DFQATT, SNEGSKA (reference sequence). This CDR3 comprises 17 residues. The CDR3 protein is CCATDSLAGDSRETQYF. In DNA, the CDR3 is TGCTGTGCTACCGACTCCCTAGCGGGAGATAGTAGGGAGACCCAGTACTTC.